This T cell receptor beta chain derives from a study of T-cell reconstitution after alpha-beta-depleted transplantation in children. The V gene end was trimmed by 4 bases and the J gene end by 5 bases; junction bases not matched to a gene: 6. Germline V gives CDR1 SGHTA, CDR2 FQGNSA. CDR3 length equals 16 residues. This clonotype was found a few times. Preparation of the TCRbeta library was carried out with unique molecular identifiers. TCRdb called the PCR reads again in MiXCR, with one record for every CDR3 protein. Of roughly 590,000 distinct CDR3 sequences in the sample, approximately 17% were seen once.

The chain links TRBV7-2 to TRBJ2-5; 14 nucleotides agree with TRBD2. The sequencing used PBMCs from the stem cell graft donor, collected from the stem cell graft. This TCR was recovered from a human donor who donated a stem cell graft to a child with acute myeloid leukemia. As DNA, the CDR3 is TGTGCCAGCAGCTCGCGACTAGCGGGGGGGCCCGAGACCCAGTACTTC. Translation: CASSSRLAGGPETQYF. Drawing the rest from reference TRBV7-2 and TRBJ2-5, the complete variable domain is GAGVSQSPSNKVTEKGKDVELRCDPISGHTALYWYRQSLGQGLEFLIYFQGNSAPDKSGLPSDRFSAERTGGSVSTLTIQRTQQEDSAVYLCASSSRLAGGPETQYFGPGTRLLVL.